This T cell receptor (beta chain) derives from a study of blood T cell repertoires in COVID-19. TCRdb keeps only in-frame clones here, not all; method: immunoSEQ multiplex PCR. The data show fewer than 150,000 clones, about 84% seen once. The receptor comes from an elderly woman in a cohort sampled during active or convalescent COVID-19. The sample was peripheral blood.

This CDR3 reads CASSTGTAYGYTF. Written as DNA, the CDR3 is TGTGCCAGCAGCACCGGGACAGCCTATGGCTACACCTTC. This chain connects TRBV5-4 to TRBJ1-2; TRBD1 matches 7 bases. V was pared by 4 bases and J by 4 bases, with 4 bases of the junction left unmatched. This CDR3 contains 13 residues. Germline CDR1 SGHNT, CDR2 YYREEE (reference sequence).